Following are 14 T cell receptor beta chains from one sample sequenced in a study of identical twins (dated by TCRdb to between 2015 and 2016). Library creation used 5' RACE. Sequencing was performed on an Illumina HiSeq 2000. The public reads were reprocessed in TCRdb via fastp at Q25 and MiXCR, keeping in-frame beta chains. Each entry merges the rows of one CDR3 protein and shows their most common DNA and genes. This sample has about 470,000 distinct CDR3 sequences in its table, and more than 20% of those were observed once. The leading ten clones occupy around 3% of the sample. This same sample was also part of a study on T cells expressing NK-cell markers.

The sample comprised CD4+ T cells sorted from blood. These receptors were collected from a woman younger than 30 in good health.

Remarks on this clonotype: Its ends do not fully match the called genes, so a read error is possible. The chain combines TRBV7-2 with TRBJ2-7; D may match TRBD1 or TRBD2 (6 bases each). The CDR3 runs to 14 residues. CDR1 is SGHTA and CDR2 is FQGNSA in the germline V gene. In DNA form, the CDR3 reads TGTGCCAGCAGGTTAGCGGAGGGGGTCTACGAGCAGTACTTC. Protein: CASRLAEGVYEQYF.

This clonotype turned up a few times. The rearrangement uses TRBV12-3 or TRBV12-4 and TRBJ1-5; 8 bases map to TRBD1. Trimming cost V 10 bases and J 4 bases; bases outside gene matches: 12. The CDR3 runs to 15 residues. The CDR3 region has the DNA TGTGCCATCCCCAGGGGGCGCGGGGTTAATCAGCCCCAGCATTTT. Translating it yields CAIPRGRGVNQPQHF.

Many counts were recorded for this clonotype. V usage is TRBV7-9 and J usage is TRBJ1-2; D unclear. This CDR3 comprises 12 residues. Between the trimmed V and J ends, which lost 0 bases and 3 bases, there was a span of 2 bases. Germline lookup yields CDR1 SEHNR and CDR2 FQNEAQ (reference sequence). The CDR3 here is CASSLADYGYTF. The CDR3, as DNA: TGTGCCAGCAGCTTAGCGGACTATGGCTACACCTTC.

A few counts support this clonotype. CDR3 residues: CSASIRFRNTEAFF. DNA for the CDR3: TGCAGTGCTAGTATCAGGTTCCGTAACACTGAAGCTTTCTTT. The chain couples TRBV20-1 to TRBJ1-1; no clear D gene. The V gene lost 3 bases and the J gene lost 2 bases, with 13 bases spanning the gap. Germline CDR1 and CDR2: DFQATT and SNEGSKA (reference sequence). This CDR3 has 14 amino acids.

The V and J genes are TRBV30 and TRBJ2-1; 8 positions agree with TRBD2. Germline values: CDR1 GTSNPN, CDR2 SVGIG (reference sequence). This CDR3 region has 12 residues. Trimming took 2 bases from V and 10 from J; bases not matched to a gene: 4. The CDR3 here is CAWSRTSREQFF. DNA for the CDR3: TGTGCCTGGAGTCGGACTAGCAGGGAGCAGTTCTTC.

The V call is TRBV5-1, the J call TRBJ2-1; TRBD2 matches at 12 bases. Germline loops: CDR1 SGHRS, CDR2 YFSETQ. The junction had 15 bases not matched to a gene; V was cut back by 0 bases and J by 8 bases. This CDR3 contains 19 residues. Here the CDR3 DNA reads TGCGCCAGCAGCTTGGTTTTGCTTCGCCTAGCGGGGGGGTCCCATGAGCAGTTCTTC. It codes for CASSLVLLRLAGGSHEQFF.

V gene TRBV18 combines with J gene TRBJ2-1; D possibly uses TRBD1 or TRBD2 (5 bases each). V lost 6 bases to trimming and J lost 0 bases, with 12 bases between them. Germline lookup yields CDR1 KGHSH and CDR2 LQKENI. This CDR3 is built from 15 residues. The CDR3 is CASSGDLSSYNEQFF. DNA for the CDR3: TGTGCCAGCTCGGGGGATTTAAGCTCCTACAATGAGCAGTTCTTC.

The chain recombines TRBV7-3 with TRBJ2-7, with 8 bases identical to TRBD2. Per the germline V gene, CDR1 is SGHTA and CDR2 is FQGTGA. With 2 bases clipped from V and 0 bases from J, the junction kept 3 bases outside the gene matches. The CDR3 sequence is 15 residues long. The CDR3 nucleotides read TGTGCCAGCAGCTTAGAGCGGGGGACCTCCTACGAGCAGTACTTC. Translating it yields CASSLERGTSYEQYF. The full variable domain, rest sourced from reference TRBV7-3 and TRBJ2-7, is GAGVSQTPSNKVTEKGKYVELRCDPISGHTALYWYRQSLGQGPEFLIYFQGTGAADDSGLPNDRFFAVRPEGSVSTLKIQRTERGDSAVYLCASSLERGTSYEQYFGPGTRLTVT.

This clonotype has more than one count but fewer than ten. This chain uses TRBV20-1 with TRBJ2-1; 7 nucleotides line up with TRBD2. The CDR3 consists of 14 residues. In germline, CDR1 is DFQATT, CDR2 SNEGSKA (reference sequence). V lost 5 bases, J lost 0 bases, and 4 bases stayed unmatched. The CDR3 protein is CSAGLAASYNEQFF. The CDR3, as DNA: TGCAGTGCTGGCCTAGCGGCCTCCTACAATGAGCAGTTCTTC.

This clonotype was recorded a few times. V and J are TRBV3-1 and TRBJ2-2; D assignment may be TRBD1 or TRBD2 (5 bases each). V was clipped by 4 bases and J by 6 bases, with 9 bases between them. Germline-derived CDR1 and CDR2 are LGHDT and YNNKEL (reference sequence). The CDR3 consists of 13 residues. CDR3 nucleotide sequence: TGTGCCAGCAGCCTTGGGACGTCCGGGGAGCTGTTTTTT. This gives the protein CASSLGTSGELFF.

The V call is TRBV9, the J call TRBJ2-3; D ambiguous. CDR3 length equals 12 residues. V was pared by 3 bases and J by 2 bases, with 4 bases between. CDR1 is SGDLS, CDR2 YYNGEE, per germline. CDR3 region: CASSAHTDTQYF. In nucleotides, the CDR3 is TGTGCCAGCAGCGCTCACACAGATACGCAGTATTTT.

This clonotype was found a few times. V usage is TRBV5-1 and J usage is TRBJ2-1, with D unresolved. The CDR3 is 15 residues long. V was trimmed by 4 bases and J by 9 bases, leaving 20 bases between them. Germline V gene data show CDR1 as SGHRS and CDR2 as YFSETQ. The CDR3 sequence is CASSPRTTQSGEQFF. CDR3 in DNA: TGCGCCAGCAGCCCCCGCACTACACAATCCGGTGAGCAGTTCTTC. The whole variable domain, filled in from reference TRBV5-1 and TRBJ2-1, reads KAGVTQTPRYLIKTRGQQVTLSCSPISGHRSVSWYQQTPGQGLQFLFEYFSETQRNKGNFPGRFSGRQFSNSRSEMNVSTLELGDSALYLCASSPRTTQSGEQFFGPGTRLTVL.

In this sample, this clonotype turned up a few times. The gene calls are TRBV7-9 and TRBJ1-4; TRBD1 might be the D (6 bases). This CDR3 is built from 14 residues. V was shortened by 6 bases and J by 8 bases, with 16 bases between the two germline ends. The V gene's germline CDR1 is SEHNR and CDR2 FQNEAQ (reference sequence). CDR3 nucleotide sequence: TGTGCCAGCAGTTTAACAGGGAGAAGGGAAAAACTGTTTTTT. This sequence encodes CASSLTGRREKLFF.

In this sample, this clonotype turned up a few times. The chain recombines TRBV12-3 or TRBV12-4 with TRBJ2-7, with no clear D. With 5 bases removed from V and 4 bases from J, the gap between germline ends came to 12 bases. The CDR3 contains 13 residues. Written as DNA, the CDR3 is TGTGCCAGCAGTCTTAATTGGATGTACGAGCAGTACTTC. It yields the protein CASSLNWMYEQYF.